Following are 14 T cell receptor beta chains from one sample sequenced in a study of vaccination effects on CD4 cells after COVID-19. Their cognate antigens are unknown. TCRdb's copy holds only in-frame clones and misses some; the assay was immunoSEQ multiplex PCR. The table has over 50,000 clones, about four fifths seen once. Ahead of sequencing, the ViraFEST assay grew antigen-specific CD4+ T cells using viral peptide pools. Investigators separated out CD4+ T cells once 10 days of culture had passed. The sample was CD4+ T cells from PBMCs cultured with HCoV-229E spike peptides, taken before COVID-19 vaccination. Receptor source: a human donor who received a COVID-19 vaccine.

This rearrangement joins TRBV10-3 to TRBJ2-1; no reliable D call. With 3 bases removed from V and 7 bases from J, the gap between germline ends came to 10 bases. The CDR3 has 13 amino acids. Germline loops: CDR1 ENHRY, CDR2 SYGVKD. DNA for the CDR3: TGTGCCATCAGTGATCGAGGTGGGAATGAGCAGTTCTTC. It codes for CAISDRGGNEQFF.

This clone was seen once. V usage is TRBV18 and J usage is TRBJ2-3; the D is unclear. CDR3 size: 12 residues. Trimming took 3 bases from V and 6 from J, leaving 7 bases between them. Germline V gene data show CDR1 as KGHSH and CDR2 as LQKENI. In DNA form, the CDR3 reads TGTGCCAGCTCACCGACATCGGATACGCAGTATTTT. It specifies CASSPTSDTQYF. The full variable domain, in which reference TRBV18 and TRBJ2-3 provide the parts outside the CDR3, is NAGVMQNPRHLVRRRGQEARLRCSPMKGHSHVYWYRQLPEEGLKFMVYLQKENIIDESGMPKERFSAEFPKEGPSILRIQQVVRGDSAAYFCASSPTSDTQYFGPGTRLTVL.

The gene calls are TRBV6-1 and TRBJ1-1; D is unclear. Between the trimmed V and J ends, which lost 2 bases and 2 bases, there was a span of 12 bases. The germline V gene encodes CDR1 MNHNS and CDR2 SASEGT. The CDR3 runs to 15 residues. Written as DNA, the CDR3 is TGTGCCAGCAGTGAATTGAGGAACCCCAACACTGAAGCTTTCTTT. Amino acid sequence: CASSELRNPNTEAFF.

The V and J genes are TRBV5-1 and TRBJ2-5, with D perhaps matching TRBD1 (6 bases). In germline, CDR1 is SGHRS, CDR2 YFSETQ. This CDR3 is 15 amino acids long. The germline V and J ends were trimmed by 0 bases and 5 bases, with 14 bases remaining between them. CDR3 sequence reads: CASSLGLTGTETQYF. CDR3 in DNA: TGCGCCAGCAGCTTGGGGCTGACAGGCACGGAGACCCAGTACTTC.

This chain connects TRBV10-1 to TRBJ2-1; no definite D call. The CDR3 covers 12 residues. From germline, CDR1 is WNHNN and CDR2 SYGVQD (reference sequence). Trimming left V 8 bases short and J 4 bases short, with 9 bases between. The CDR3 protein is CASSEQYNEQFF. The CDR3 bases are TGCGCCAGCTCGGAGCAATACAATGAGCAGTTCTTC.

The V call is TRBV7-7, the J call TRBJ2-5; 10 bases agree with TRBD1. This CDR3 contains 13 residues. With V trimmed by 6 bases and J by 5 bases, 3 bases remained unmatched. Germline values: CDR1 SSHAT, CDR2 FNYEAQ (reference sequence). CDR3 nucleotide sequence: TGTGCCAGCAGTTCGGACAGGGGGGAGACCCAGTACTTC. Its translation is CASSSDRGETQYF.

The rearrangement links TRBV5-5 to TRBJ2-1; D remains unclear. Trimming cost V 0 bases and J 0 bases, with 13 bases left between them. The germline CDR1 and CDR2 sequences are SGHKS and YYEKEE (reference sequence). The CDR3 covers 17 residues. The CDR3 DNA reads TGTGCCAGCAGCTTGGCCCCGACCCTGAGCTCCTACAATGAGCAGTTCTTC. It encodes CASSLAPTLSSYNEQFF.

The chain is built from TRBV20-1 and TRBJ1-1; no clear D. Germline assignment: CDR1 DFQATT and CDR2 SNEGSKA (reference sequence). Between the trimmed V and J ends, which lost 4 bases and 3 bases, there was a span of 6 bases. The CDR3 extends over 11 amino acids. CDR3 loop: CSANGDTEAFF. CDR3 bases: TGCAGTGCTAATGGAGACACTGAAGCTTTCTTT.

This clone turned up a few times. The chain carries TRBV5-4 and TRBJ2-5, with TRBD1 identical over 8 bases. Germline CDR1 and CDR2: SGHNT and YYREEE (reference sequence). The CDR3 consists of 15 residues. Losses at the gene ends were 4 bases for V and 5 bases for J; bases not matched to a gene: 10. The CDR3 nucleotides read TGTGCCAGCAGCATTAAAGACAGGGGACCGGAGACCCAGTACTTC. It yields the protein CASSIKDRGPETQYF.

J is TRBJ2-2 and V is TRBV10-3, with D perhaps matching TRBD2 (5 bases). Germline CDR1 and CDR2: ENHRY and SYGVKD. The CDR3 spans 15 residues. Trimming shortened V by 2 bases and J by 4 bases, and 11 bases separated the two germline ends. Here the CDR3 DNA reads TGTGCCATCAGTGAGAATCAGGCGGGCACCGGGGAGCTGTTTTTT. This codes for CAISENQAGTGELFF.

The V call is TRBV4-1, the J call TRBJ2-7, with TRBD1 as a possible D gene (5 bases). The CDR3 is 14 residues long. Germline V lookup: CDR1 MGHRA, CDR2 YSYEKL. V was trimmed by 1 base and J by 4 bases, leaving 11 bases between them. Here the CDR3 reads CASSQATGLYEQYV. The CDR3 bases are TGCGCCAGCAGCCAAGCTACAGGTCTTTACGAGCAGTACGTC.

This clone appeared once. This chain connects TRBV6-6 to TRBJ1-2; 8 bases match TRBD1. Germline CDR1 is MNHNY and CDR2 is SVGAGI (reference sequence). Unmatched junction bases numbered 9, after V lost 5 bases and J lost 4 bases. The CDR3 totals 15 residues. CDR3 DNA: TGTGCCAGCAGTAACCCCCCCGGGACAGGCTATGGCTACACCTTC. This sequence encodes CASSNPPGTGYGYTF.

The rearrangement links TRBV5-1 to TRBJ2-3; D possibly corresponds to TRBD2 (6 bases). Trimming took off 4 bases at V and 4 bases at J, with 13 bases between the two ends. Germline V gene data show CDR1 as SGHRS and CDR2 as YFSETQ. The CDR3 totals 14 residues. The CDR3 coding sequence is TGCGCCAGCAGCCCGGGGGTGGGTCCAGATACGCAGTATTTT. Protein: CASSPGVGPDTQYF.

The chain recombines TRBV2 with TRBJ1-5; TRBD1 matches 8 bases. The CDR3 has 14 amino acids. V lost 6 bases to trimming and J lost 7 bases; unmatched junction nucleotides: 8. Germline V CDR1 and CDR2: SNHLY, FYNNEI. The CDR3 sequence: CASSPDRVIQPQHF. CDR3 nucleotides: TGTGCCAGCAGCCCGGACAGGGTGATACAGCCCCAGCATTTT.